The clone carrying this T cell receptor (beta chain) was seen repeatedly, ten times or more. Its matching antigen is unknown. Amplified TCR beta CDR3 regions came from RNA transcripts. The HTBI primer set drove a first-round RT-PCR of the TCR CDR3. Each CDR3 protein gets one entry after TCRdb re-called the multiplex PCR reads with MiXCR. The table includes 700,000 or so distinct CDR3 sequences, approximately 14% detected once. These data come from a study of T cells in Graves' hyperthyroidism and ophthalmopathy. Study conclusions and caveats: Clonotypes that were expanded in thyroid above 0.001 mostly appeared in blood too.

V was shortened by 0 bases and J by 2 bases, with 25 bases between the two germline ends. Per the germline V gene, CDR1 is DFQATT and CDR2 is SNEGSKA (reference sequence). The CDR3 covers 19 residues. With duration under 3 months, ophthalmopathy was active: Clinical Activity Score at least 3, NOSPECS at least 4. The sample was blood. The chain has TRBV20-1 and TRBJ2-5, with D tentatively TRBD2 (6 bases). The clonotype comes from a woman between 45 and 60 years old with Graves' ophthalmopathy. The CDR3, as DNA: TGCAGTGCTAGAGATGGCCAGCGGGCACCCTGGGGTGGGCAAGAGACCCAGTACTTC. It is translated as CSARDGQRAPWGGQETQYF.